Below, 15 T cell receptor beta chains from the same sample are listed, as sequenced in a study of T cells in Graves' hyperthyroidism and ophthalmopathy. TCR beta CDR3 regions were amplified from RNA. HTBI primers drove first-round RT-PCR of the TCR CDR3. TCRdb reprocessed the multiplex PCR reads via MiXCR and lists one record per CDR3 protein. This table has hundreds of thousands of distinct CDR3 sequences, 12% to 15% appearing once. The source material was blood. These receptors were obtained from a woman under 30 with Graves' hyperthyroidism.

This clonotype was seen a few times. The junction and the germline gene differ at one end; a read error may be behind it. In DNA, the CDR3 is TGTGCCGGCAGCTTTGAGCTTGGAAACACCATATATTTT. This gives the protein CAGSFELGNTIYF. This rearrangement joins TRBV7-9 to TRBJ1-3; D is unresolved. The CDR3 is 13 residues long. CDR1 is SEHNR and CDR2 is FQNEAQ in the germline V gene (reference sequence).

This clonotype was counted many times. The chain employs TRBV12-3 or TRBV12-4 and TRBJ1-5; tentatively, D is TRBD1 (5 bases). The CDR3 extends over 14 amino acids. Trimming left V 3 bases short and J 6 bases short, with 12 bases between. CDR3 sequence: CASSLAARGQPQHF. CDR3 in DNA: TGTGCCAGCAGTTTGGCAGCAAGGGGTCAGCCCCAGCATTTT.

The gene calls are TRBV4-1 and TRBJ2-7; 7 bases fit TRBD2. V lost 5 bases, J lost 2 bases, and 12 bases stayed unmatched. The germline CDR1 and CDR2 sequences are MGHRA and YSYEKL. The CDR3 loop spans 16 amino acids. Here the CDR3 DNA reads TGCGCCAGCAGCGTCACCGAACCAGCGGGGACCTACGAGCAGTACTTC. Encoded protein: CASSVTEPAGTYEQYF.

The chain is built from TRBV5-1 and TRBJ1-1; TRBD1 matches at 7 bases. This CDR3 comprises 15 residues. V lost 1 base, J lost 6 bases, and 9 bases stayed unmatched. In germline, CDR1 is SGHRS, CDR2 YFSETQ. The CDR3 DNA sequence: TGCGCCAGCAGCTTGTACAGGGGAACAGGAGCTGAAGCTTTCTTT. This codes for CASSLYRGTGAEAFF.

The J gene is TRBJ1-4, the V gene TRBV7-9; a weak D match, TRBD1 (6 bases). CDR1 is SEHNR, CDR2 FQNEAQ, per germline (reference sequence). V lost 6 bases and J lost 7, with 15 bases in between. CDR3 size: 14 residues. The CDR3 loop reads CASSSLGGGEKLFF. The CDR3 region has the DNA TGTGCCAGCAGTTCTCTAGGGGGTGGTGAAAAACTGTTTTTT. Combining the CDR3 with reference TRBV7-9 and TRBJ1-4 gives the whole variable domain DTGVSQNPRHKITKRGQNVTFRCDPISEHNRLYWYRQTLGQGPEFLTYFQNEAQLEKSRLLSDRFSAERPKGSFSTLEIQRTEQGDSAMYLCASSSLGGGEKLFFGSGTQLSVL.

The sample holds many counts of this clonotype. V usage is TRBV30 and J usage is TRBJ1-1; 7 nucleotides align to TRBD1. CDR1 GTSNPN and CDR2 SVGIG come from the germline V gene (reference sequence). The CDR3 extends over 13 amino acids. Trimming at V came to 5 bases and at J to 2 bases, leaving 5 bases not matched to a gene. The DNA for the CDR3 is TGTGCCTGGGGGGGACAGCCAAACACTGAAGCTTTCTTT. Its translation: CAWGGQPNTEAFF.

This clonotype turned up a few times. V gene TRBV29-1 combines with J gene TRBJ2-7; TRBD2 might be the D (5 bases). CDR3 size: 12 residues. Germline V CDR1 and CDR2: SQVTM, ANQGSEA. Trimming removed 6 bases at V and 5 bases at J, with 14 bases between. CDR3 in DNA: TGCAGCGTCGCGTCGGGGTCCCACGAGCAGTACTTC. Its translation is CSVASGSHEQYF.

The rearrangement links TRBV4-3 to TRBJ1-6, with 7 bases that match TRBD1. V was clipped by 2 bases and J by 0 bases; unmatched bases: 7. CDR3 size: 18 residues. Germline V gene sequence: CDR1 LGHNA, CDR2 YSLEER. As DNA, the CDR3 is TGCGCCAGCAGCCAACGGGACAGCTCTGACTCCTATAATTCACCCCTCCACTTT. Its translation: CASSQRDSSDSYNSPLHF.

The J gene is TRBJ2-1, the V gene TRBV29-1; the match to TRBD2 covers 7 bases. The CDR3 totals 14 residues. V gave up 2 bases and J gave up 7 bases; unmatched junction bases: 8. Per germline, CDR1 SQVTM and CDR2 ANQGSEA. The CDR3, as DNA: TGCAGCGTTGAACCTGGCGGGAGTAAGAATGAGCAGTTCTTC. As protein: CSVEPGGSKNEQFF.

This clonotype has a count of ten or more. The chain employs TRBV30 and TRBJ1-2; no clear D. This CDR3 comprises 11 residues. Trimming cost V 3 bases and J 2 bases, with 4 bases left between them. Germline V gene lookup returns CDR1 GTSNPN and CDR2 SVGIG (reference sequence). CDR3 bases: TGTGCCTGGAGACCGAACTATGGCTACACCTTC. Protein product: CAWRPNYGYTF.

There are a few counts of this clonotype. This sequence joins TRBV18 and TRBJ2-7; 8 bases are a match to TRBD1. This CDR3 is built from 15 residues. Germline values: CDR1 KGHSH, CDR2 LQKENI. The trim removed 2 bases at V and 6 bases at J, leaving 9 bases unmatched. DNA of the CDR3: TGTGCCAGCTCACCAACGGAGGACAGGGTACGCGAGCAGTACTTC. It codes for CASSPTEDRVREQYF. The whole variable domain, remainder taken from reference TRBV18 and TRBJ2-7, is NAGVMQNPRHLVRRRGQEARLRCSPMKGHSHVYWYRQLPEEGLKFMVYLQKENIIDESGMPKERFSAEFPKEGPSILRIQQVVRGDSAAYFCASSPTEDRVREQYFGPGTRLTVT.

A remark on this clonotype: With a much larger clone just one base away, this may be a read error. The chain links TRBV7-8 to TRBJ2-1; 12 bases map to TRBD1. CDR1 and CDR2 from the germline V gene are SGHVS and FQNEAQ. The CDR3 sequence is 16 residues long. J lost 12 bases, V lost 2 bases, and 11 bases had no gene match. CDR3 nucleotide sequence: TGTGCCAGCAGCTTACTCCGGGACAGGGGGCAGAATAGGCAGTTCTTC. Amino acids: CASSLLRDRGQNRQFF.

There are many counts of this clonotype. The chain is built from TRBV6-1 and TRBJ2-2; D is undetermined. The CDR3 consists of 16 residues. Germline values: CDR1 MNHNS, CDR2 SASEGT. V was shortened by 6 bases and J by 2 bases, with 16 bases between the two germline ends. The CDR3 nucleotides are TGTGCCAGCAGCTTCACCTTGGCTTTTAACACCGGGGAGCTGTTTTTT. This sequence encodes CASSFTLAFNTGELFF.

This clonotype was found many times. The V gene is TRBV7-9, the J gene TRBJ2-3; D is possibly TRBD2 (5 bases). The germline gives CDR1 SEHNR, CDR2 FQNEAQ (reference sequence). The CDR3 totals 13 residues. The germline V and J ends were trimmed by 5 bases and 2 bases, with 8 bases remaining between them. The chain's CDR3 is CASSAGSTDTQYF. For the CDR3, the DNA is TGTGCCAGCAGCGCGGGCTCCACAGATACGCAGTATTTT.

V is TRBV20-1 and J is TRBJ2-7; D is undetermined. Trimming took off 0 bases at V and 0 bases at J, with 18 bases between the two ends. Germline assignment: CDR1 DFQATT and CDR2 SNEGSKA (reference sequence). The CDR3 has 17 residues. CDR3 amino acids: CSARDRIIGRSSYEQYF. In DNA, the CDR3 is TGCAGTGCTAGAGACCGTATAATTGGACGGAGCTCCTACGAGCAGTACTTC.